These 14 T cell receptor beta chains share one sample of origin, sequenced in a study of blood T cell repertoires in COVID-19. The protocol was immunoSEQ multiplex PCR, while the TCRdb copy is restricted to in-frame clones and leaves out a portion. Here the sample spans about 180,000 clones, over 80% being singletons. The sample comprised peripheral blood. The receptors originated from a woman between 40 and 55 years old with COVID-19, enrolled during active disease.

The V gene is TRBV25-1, the J gene TRBJ1-5; D gene ambiguous. The ends were cut back, 6 bases at V and 7 bases at J, with 25 bases in the middle. The germline V gene has CDR1 MGHDK and CDR2 SYGVNS. There are 17 residues in the CDR3. DNA for the CDR3: TGTGCCAGCAGCGGAGAGGGCTCCGGGCTCCTGAGGCAGCCCCAGCATTTT. It is translated as CASSGEGSGLLRQPQHF. The full variable domain, its missing parts supplied by reference TRBV25-1 and TRBJ1-5, is EADIYQTPRYLVIGTGKKITLECSQTMGHDKMYWYQQDPGMELHLIHYSYGVNSTEKGDLSSESTVSRIRTEHFPLTLESARPSHTSQYLCASSGEGSGLLRQPQHFGDGTRLSIL.

The J gene is TRBJ2-2, the V gene TRBV3-1 (or the pseudogene TRBV3-2); D might be TRBD1 (6 bases). Trimming took 4 bases from V and 4 from J, leaving 16 bases between them. This CDR3 region has 16 residues. Germline V lookup: CDR1 LGHDT, CDR2 YNNKEL (reference sequence). In nucleotides, the CDR3 is TGTGCCAGCAGCCTGAGGACCCCCAGGGGCACCGGGGAGCTGTTTTTT. Its translation is CASSLRTPRGTGELFF.

The chain has TRBV25-1 and TRBJ1-1; D might be TRBD1 (5 bases). Per germline, CDR1 MGHDK and CDR2 SYGVNS. This CDR3 is built from 13 residues. Between the trimmed V and J ends, which lost 4 bases and 5 bases, there was a span of 11 bases. Here the CDR3 DNA reads TGTGCCAGCAGTGGGGGCACTGGAACTGAAGCTTTCTTT. Protein sequence: CASSGGTGTEAFF.

The rearrangement uses TRBV6-4 and TRBJ2-3, with D possibly matching TRBD1 (5 bases). The CDR3 is 13 residues long. V lost 5 bases, J lost 4 bases, and 10 bases lay in between. CDR1 is MRHNA and CDR2 is SNTAGT in the germline V gene. Written as DNA, the CDR3 is TGTGCCAGCAGTCGGACATCCGCAGATACGCAGTATTTT. Translation gives CASSRTSADTQYF.

This clone was counted only a few times. The chain employs TRBV18 and TRBJ2-1, with 7 bases fitting TRBD2. With V trimmed by 3 bases and J by 7 bases, 6 bases remained unmatched. The CDR3 is 14 amino acids. The V gene's germline CDR1 is KGHSH and CDR2 LQKENI. CDR3 coding DNA: TGTGCCAGCTCACCCTCCCGAGCGGGGAATGAGCAGTTCTTC. The encoded protein is CASSPSRAGNEQFF.

The chain employs TRBV2 and TRBJ2-2; 8 bases map to TRBD1. This CDR3 region has 14 residues. Trimming took 6 bases from V and 6 from J; bases not matched to a gene: 6. The germline gives CDR1 SNHLY, CDR2 FYNNEI. Here the CDR3 DNA reads TGTGCCAGCAGGCCTTTACAGGGGGCCGGGGAGCTGTTTTTT. This encodes CASRPLQGAGELFF.

This clone was recorded only once. Germline and junction disagree at one end, which may indicate a read error. This CDR3 is also generated by other DNA sequences in the sample. The chain uses TRBV19 and TRBJ2-7, with TRBD2 identical over 11 bases. Per the germline V gene, CDR1 is LNHDA and CDR2 is SQIVND (reference sequence). The CDR3 extends over 14 amino acids. The CDR3 DNA sequence: TGTGCCAGTAGCATAGCGGGAGGGCCGTACGAGCAGTACTTC. Residues: CASSIAGGPYEQYF.

This chain uses TRBV20-1 with TRBJ2-2, with D possibly being TRBD2 (6 bases). Looked up from germline, CDR1 is DFQATT and CDR2 is SNEGSKA (reference sequence). This CDR3 has 16 residues. Trimming removed 3 bases from V and 0 bases from J, with 14 bases in between. The CDR3 DNA is TGCAGTGCTAGTAGGGGTCCGGGAGCGAACACCGGGGAGCTGTTTTTT. It specifies CSASRGPGANTGELFF.

This clone was recorded a few times. The chain has TRBV28 and TRBJ2-1; a possible D gene is TRBD2 (5 bases). There are 19 residues in the CDR3. V was shortened by 6 bases and J by 0 bases, with 24 bases between the two germline ends. Per the germline V gene, CDR1 is MDHEN and CDR2 is SYDVKM. The CDR3 is CASSPIKRRLGSSYNEQFF. DNA for the CDR3: TGTGCCAGCAGCCCCATTAAGCGGCGGTTAGGTAGCTCCTACAATGAGCAGTTCTTC.

V and J are TRBV28 and TRBJ2-7; 11 bases map to TRBD1. The ends lost 6 bases at V and 2 bases at J; junction bases unmatched: 9. This CDR3 is built from 16 residues. Germline loops: CDR1 MDHEN, CDR2 SYDVKM. The CDR3, as DNA: TGTGCCAGCAGCTTGCCACCGGGACAGGGGGCCTACGAGCAGTACTTC. The encoded protein is CASSLPPGQGAYEQYF. Drawing the rest from reference TRBV28 and TRBJ2-7, the complete variable domain is DVKVTQSSRYLVKRTGEKVFLECVQDMDHENMFWYRQDPGLGLRLIYFSYDVKMKEKGDIPEGYSVSREKKERFSLILESASTNQTSMYLCASSLPPGQGAYEQYFGPGTRLTVT.

V gene TRBV6-5 combines with J gene TRBJ2-1; TRBD2 is a possible D gene (6 bases). The CDR3 contains 16 residues. With 0 bases removed from V and 2 bases from J, the gap between germline ends came to 11 bases. CDR1 and CDR2 (germline): MNHEY, SVGAGI. The CDR3 nucleotides read TGTGCCAGCAGTTACTCATCGGGACTTACCTACAATGAGCAGTTCTTC. This codes for CASSYSSGLTYNEQFF.

The genes are TRBV7-9 and TRBJ2-3, with D uncertain. This CDR3 is built from 16 residues. V shed 1 base and J shed 2 bases, with 13 bases lying between them. CDR1 is SEHNR, CDR2 FQNEAQ, per germline (reference sequence). The CDR3 protein is CASSLVSQLITDTQYF. In DNA, the CDR3 is TGTGCCAGCAGCTTAGTTAGTCAACTGATCACAGATACGCAGTATTTT. Looking up the rest from reference TRBV7-9 and TRBJ2-3 gives the full variable domain: DTGVSQNPRHKITKRGQNVTFRCDPISEHNRLYWYRQTLGQGPEFLTYFQNEAQLEKSRLLSDRFSAERPKGSFSTLEIQRTEQGDSAMYLCASSLVSQLITDTQYFGPGTRLTVL.

The CDR3 loop is CASTLSGYNEQFF. For the CDR3, the DNA is TGCGCCAGCACCCTTAGCGGGTACAATGAGCAGTTCTTC. J is TRBJ2-1 and V is TRBV5-1; 7 nucleotides agree with TRBD2. CDR1 and CDR2 (germline): SGHRS, YFSETQ. V dropped 6 bases and J dropped 4; count of bases not matched to a gene: 4. The CDR3 runs to 13 residues.

The chain combines TRBV21-1 with TRBJ1-2; the tabulated D call, TRBD1, remains unverified against the DNA. TRBV21-1 is a pseudogene locus. CDR3 size: 14 residues. CDR3 protein: CASSKTAGGYGYTF. The CDR3 nucleotides read TGTGCCAGCAGCAAAACGGCAGGGGGCTATGGCTACACCTTC.